Each of the 9 T cell receptor beta chains below was sequenced from the same sample in a study of a mutant IDH1 vaccine in newly diagnosed glioma. Measured with immunoSEQ multiplex PCR; TCRdb has only the in-frame clones, and not every one. The profile shows tens of thousands of clones, 93% of them singletons. Time point reported: baseline, week 1 (first vaccination visit). Treatment given: pre-vaccination baseline after standard-of-care therapy. The source material was PBMCs, sampled from a glioma patient treated with radiotherapy, temozolomide or both. These TCRs come from a man aged 35-49 years with glioma.

This chain links TRBV5-1 with TRBJ2-3, with 8 nucleotides matching TRBD1. Germline V gives CDR1 SGHRS, CDR2 YFSETQ. V was pared by 4 bases and J by 1 base, with 11 bases of the junction left unmatched. The CDR3 loop spans 17 amino acids. In nucleotides, the CDR3 is TGCGCCAGCAGCGGATTTGGAGGGGGACAGGGCACAGATACGCAGTATTTT. Residues: CASSGFGGGQGTDTQYF.

This rearrangement joins TRBV5-4 to TRBJ2-1; maybe TRBD2 (6 bases). The ends were cut back, 0 bases at V and 8 bases at J, with 15 bases in the middle. The germline V gene encodes CDR1 SGHNT and CDR2 YYREEE (reference sequence). CDR3 length: 15 amino acids. As DNA, the CDR3 is TGTGCCAGCAGCTTGGGCCTGACTAGTGCCGATGAGCAGTTCTTC. Translating gives CASSLGLTSADEQFF.

This chain links TRBV18 with TRBJ1-1; D remains unclear. V was clipped by 2 bases and J by 5 bases, with 9 bases between them. From germline, CDR1 is KGHSH and CDR2 LQKENI. CDR3 length: 13 amino acids. This CDR3 reads CASSPKGGTEAFF. In DNA form, the CDR3 reads TGTGCCAGCTCACCAAAAGGAGGGACTGAAGCTTTCTTT.

V usage is TRBV27 and J usage is TRBJ1-5; D is unresolved. The length of the CDR3 is 17 residues. CDR1 is MNHEY, CDR2 SMNVEV, per germline (reference sequence). Trimming left V 2 bases short and J 6 bases short, with 20 bases between. CDR3 in amino acids: CASSLPPTRKVGQPQHF. The CDR3 nucleotides are TGTGCCAGCAGTTTACCCCCTACGAGGAAGGTAGGTCAGCCCCAGCATTTT.

The chain employs TRBV4-1 and TRBJ2-1, with 12 bases aligning to TRBD2. V lost 0 bases to trimming and J lost 3 bases; unmatched junction nucleotides: 9. The CDR3 consists of 19 residues. Germline V gene sequence: CDR1 MGHRA, CDR2 YSYEKL. Here the CDR3 reads CASSQEGASGRAGYNEQFF. The CDR3 nucleotides read TGCGCCAGCAGCCAAGAAGGTGCTAGCGGGAGGGCCGGCTACAATGAGCAGTTCTTC.

The rearrangement joins TRBV19 to TRBJ1-2, with a weak D call TRBD1 (6 bases). The V gene lost 5 bases and the J gene lost 8 bases, with 15 bases spanning the gap. This CDR3 is built from 13 residues. CDR1 is LNHDA, CDR2 SQIVND, per germline (reference sequence). The CDR3 DNA follows: TGTGCCAGTAGTCCCGGGGGGCGAAGGGGCTACACCTTC. Its translation is CASSPGGRRGYTF.

The chain couples TRBV10-2 to TRBJ2-3; no clear D. Trimming stripped 3 bases from V and 3 bases from J, with 16 bases between. Germline V lookup: CDR1 WSHSY, CDR2 SAAADI. The CDR3 is 16 amino acids. CDR3 sequence: CASSDSWAQRTDTQYF. In DNA form, the CDR3 reads TGCGCCAGCAGTGACAGTTGGGCGCAACGAACAGATACGCAGTATTTT.

V is TRBV6-1 and J is TRBJ1-2, with TRBD1 identical over 8 bases. The V segment lost 8 bases and the J segment 3 bases; nucleotides outside the gene matches: 8. This CDR3 comprises 14 residues. The V gene's germline CDR1 is MNHNS and CDR2 SASEGT. The CDR3 coding sequence is TGTGCCAGCGCACTAGGGGGACAGGACTATGGCTACACCTTC. Its translation is CASALGGQDYGYTF.

The V gene is TRBV10-3, the J gene TRBJ2-5; the match to TRBD2 covers 7 bases. Losses at the gene ends were 6 bases for V and 1 base for J; bases not matched to a gene: 17. The CDR3 runs to 18 residues. Germline assignment: CDR1 ENHRY and CDR2 SYGVKD. The CDR3 bases are TGTGCCATCAGCGAAATCAGCGGGAAAGAGTTGGGCCAAGAGACCCAGTACTTC. This translates into CAISEISGKELGQETQYF.